This is a list of T cell receptor beta chains from one sample in a study of shared T cell receptors in the human thymus. The data were produced by immunoSEQ multiplex PCR, yet TCRdb's version contains in-frame clones alone and is incomplete. The sample has hundreds of thousands of clones; around nine tenths are singletons. These data were also filed under a second study, of human thymus T cells.

The sequenced sample consisted of thymocytes. The receptors stem from a boy under three years old with a congenital heart defect. The CDR3 runs from the conserved cysteine through the conserved F or W. A D gene is named only where the DNA matches it firmly. The size field is filled for only some rows; it gives once, few, many or a size class.

j_call: TRBJ2-3; d_call: NA; cdr3_length: 16; v_call: TRBV6-4; clone_size: NA; cdr3_aa: CASSDWPGTSTDTQYF; cdr3_nt: TGTGCCAGCAGTGACTGGCCAGGGACTAGCACAGATACGCAGTATTTT
j_call: TRBJ2-7; d_call: TRBD2; cdr3_length: 15; v_call: TRBV5-4; clone_size: NA; cdr3_aa: CASSLGGTSSYEQYF; cdr3_nt: TGTGCCAGCAGCTTGGGGGGGACTAGCAGCTACGAGCAGTACTTC
j_call: TRBJ1-1; d_call: NA; cdr3_length: 15; v_call: TRBV29-1; clone_size: once; cdr3_aa: CSAQPDKAENTEAFF; cdr3_nt: TGCAGCGCTCAACCTGACAAAGCAGAGAACACTGAAGCTTTCTTT
j_call: TRBJ1-5; d_call: NA; cdr3_length: 13; v_call: TRBV30; clone_size: once; cdr3_aa: CAGGHLLNQPQHF; cdr3_nt: TGTGCCGGGGGACATCTTCTCAATCAGCCCCAGCATTTT
j_call: TRBJ2-7; d_call: TRBD2; cdr3_length: 15; v_call: TRBV15; clone_size: NA; cdr3_aa: CATSRATSGRDEQYF; cdr3_nt: TGTGCCACCAGCAGAGCGACTAGCGGGAGGGACGAGCAGTACTTC
j_call: TRBJ2-2; d_call: TRBD1; cdr3_length: 15; v_call: TRBV6-1; clone_size: NA; cdr3_aa: CASSDEDRGTGELFF; cdr3_nt: TGTGCCAGCAGTGACGAGGACAGGGGAACCGGGGAGCTGTTTTTT
j_call: TRBJ2-7; d_call: TRBD1; cdr3_length: 16; v_call: TRBV7-9; clone_size: NA; cdr3_aa: CASSPTDRVWSYEQYF; cdr3_nt: TGTGCCAGCAGCCCCACAGACAGGGTTTGGTCCTACGAGCAGTACTTC
j_call: TRBJ2-7; d_call: NA; cdr3_length: 11; v_call: TRBV6-5; clone_size: NA; cdr3_aa: CASSFGQQLYF; cdr3_nt: TGTGCCAGCAGTTTCGGACAACAGCTCTACTTC
j_call: TRBJ2-7; d_call: TRBD1; cdr3_length: 15; v_call: TRBV14; clone_size: NA; cdr3_aa: CASSLRDRPFYEQYF; cdr3_nt: TGTGCCAGCAGCCTTCGGGACAGGCCATTTTACGAGCAGTACTTC
j_call: TRBJ2-3; d_call: TRBD2; cdr3_length: 16; v_call: TRBV28; clone_size: NA; cdr3_aa: CASSQPGTSGTDTQYF; cdr3_nt: TGTGCCAGCAGCCAACCCGGGACTAGCGGCACAGATACGCAGTATTTT
j_call: TRBJ2-7; d_call: NA; cdr3_length: 14; v_call: TRBV6-5; clone_size: NA; cdr3_aa: CASSPGTVEDEQYF; cdr3_nt: TGTGCCAGCAGCCCAGGCACAGTAGAAGACGAGCAGTACTTC
j_call: TRBJ2-6; d_call: TRBD1; cdr3_length: 17; v_call: TRBV27; clone_size: NA; cdr3_aa: CASSLHRGDPGANVLTF; cdr3_nt: TGTGCCAGCAGTTTACACAGGGGGGATCCTGGGGCCAACGTCCTGACTTTC
j_call: TRBJ1-2; d_call: NA; cdr3_length: 18; v_call: TRBV27; clone_size: NA; cdr3_aa: CASSLSGRSAAPYYGYTF; cdr3_nt: TGTGCCAGCAGTTTATCGGGGAGGTCGGCCGCGCCCTACTATGGCTACACCTTC
j_call: TRBJ2-5; d_call: NA; cdr3_length: 15; v_call: TRBV18; clone_size: NA; cdr3_aa: CASSRNRASQETQYF; cdr3_nt: TGTGCCAGCTCACGCAACAGGGCGTCGCAAGAGACCCAGTACTTC
j_call: TRBJ2-7; d_call: TRBD2; cdr3_length: 15; v_call: TRBV7-2; clone_size: NA; cdr3_aa: CASSLAPGLFYEQYF; cdr3_nt: TGTGCCAGCAGCTTAGCCCCGGGACTATTTTACGAGCAGTACTTC
j_call: TRBJ2-7; d_call: TRBD1; cdr3_length: 15; v_call: TRBV15; clone_size: NA; cdr3_aa: CATSRKETGFYEQYF; cdr3_nt: TGTGCCACCAGCAGAAAAGAGACAGGGTTCTACGAGCAGTACTTC
j_call: TRBJ2-7; d_call: NA; cdr3_length: 11; v_call: TRBV7-2; clone_size: NA; cdr3_aa: CASGHSYEQYF; cdr3_nt: TGTGCCAGCGGGCATTCCTACGAGCAGTACTTC
j_call: TRBJ2-3; d_call: NA; cdr3_length: 20; v_call: TRBV4-1; clone_size: NA; cdr3_aa: CASSQDKGRRELLSTDTQYF; cdr3_nt: TGCGCCAGCAGCCAAGATAAGGGTCGGAGGGAATTACTTAGCACAGATACGCAGTATTTT
j_call: TRBJ2-2; d_call: TRBD1; cdr3_length: 15; v_call: TRBV10-3; clone_size: NA; cdr3_aa: CAISAQGIGTGELFF; cdr3_nt: TGTGCCATCAGTGCACAGGGGATTGGGACCGGGGAGCTGTTTTTT
j_call: TRBJ1-3; d_call: NA; cdr3_length: 16; v_call: TRBV13; clone_size: once; cdr3_aa: CASSFLHISGGGTIYF; cdr3_nt: TGTGCCAGCAGCTTTCTTCACATTTCGGGTGGTGGCACCATATATTTT
j_call: TRBJ2-7; d_call: TRBD2; cdr3_length: 17; v_call: TRBV10-3; clone_size: NA; cdr3_aa: CAISRGSGRSLGYEQYF; cdr3_nt: TGTGCCATCAGTCGGGGGAGCGGGAGGTCTCTCGGCTACGAGCAGTACTTC
j_call: TRBJ2-7; d_call: TRBD2; cdr3_length: 16; v_call: TRBV5-1; clone_size: once; cdr3_aa: CASSLGLSGGSYEQYF; cdr3_nt: TGCGCCAGCAGCTTAGGACTTAGCGGGGGCTCCTACGAGCAGTACTTC
j_call: TRBJ2-3; d_call: TRBD2; cdr3_length: 18; v_call: TRBV5-6; clone_size: NA; cdr3_aa: CASSSWTGTSGLADTQYF; cdr3_nt: TGTGCCAGCAGCTCATGGACAGGGACTAGCGGGTTAGCAGATACGCAGTATTTT
j_call: TRBJ1-5; d_call: TRBD1; cdr3_length: 17; v_call: TRBV4-2; clone_size: NA; cdr3_aa: CASSQDRGQKTNQPQHF; cdr3_nt: TGTGCCAGCAGCCAAGATAGGGGACAGAAGACTAATCAGCCCCAGCATTTT
j_call: TRBJ2-2; d_call: NA; cdr3_length: 15; v_call: TRBV5-1; clone_size: NA; cdr3_aa: CAPSRYDTNTGELFF; cdr3_nt: TGCGCCCCCTCTCGGTATGACACGAACACCGGGGAGCTGTTTTTT
j_call: TRBJ2-6; d_call: NA; cdr3_length: 17; v_call: TRBV5-1; clone_size: NA; cdr3_aa: CASSPGQPNSGANVLTF; cdr3_nt: TGCGCCAGCAGCCCAGGACAGCCCAACTCTGGGGCCAACGTCCTGACTTTC
j_call: TRBJ2-7; d_call: TRBD1; cdr3_length: 17; v_call: TRBV15; clone_size: NA; cdr3_aa: CATSKGGWDRGFYEQYF; cdr3_nt: TGTGCCACCAGCAAAGGAGGGTGGGACAGGGGATTCTACGAGCAGTACTTC